What follows is one T cell receptor beta chain and its context. What it binds is not known. The V and J ends lost 0 bases and 5 bases respectively, with 10 bases between them. Germline V CDR1 and CDR2: MNHNY, SVGAGI (reference sequence). The CDR3 sequence is 14 residues long. Assay: immunoSEQ multiplex PCR; the TCRdb copy retains only in-frame clones and omits some. Altogether about 44,000 clones are present, about 78% being singletons, with the ten largest covering 3.5% to 5%. This entry is derived from a study of T cell responses to AZD1222 COVID-19 vaccine. Notes on the study in general: Close to half of all spike-specific TCRs reportedly target regions of the variants that are unmutated. All repertoire sampling was performed exclusively after the peak T cell response. The donor cohort was predominantly white British with a female majority, and clonal diversity may have been underestimated. Elevations in Spike-specific TCR breadth and depth followed administration of two AZD1222 doses.

V gene TRBV6-6 combines with J gene TRBJ1-2, with D possibly matching TRBD1 (6 bases). The sequence derives from an adult in good health. The source material was peripheral blood, sampled on day 0 of AZD1222 vaccination. CDR3 sequence: CASSYSDRVYGYTF. The CDR3 bases are TGTGCCAGCAGTTACTCGGACAGAGTTTATGGCTACACCTTC.